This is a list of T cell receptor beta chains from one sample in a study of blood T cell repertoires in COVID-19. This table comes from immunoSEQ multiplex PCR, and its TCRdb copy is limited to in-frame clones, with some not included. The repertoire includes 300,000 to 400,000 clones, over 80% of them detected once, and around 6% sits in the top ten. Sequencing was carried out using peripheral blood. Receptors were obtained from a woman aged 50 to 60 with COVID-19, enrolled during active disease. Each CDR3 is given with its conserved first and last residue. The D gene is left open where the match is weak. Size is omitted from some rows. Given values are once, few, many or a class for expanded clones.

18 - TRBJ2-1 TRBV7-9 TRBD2 CASSRAGTSGRADHEQFF TGTGCCAGCTCTAGAGCAGGGACTAGCGGGAGGGCCGACCATGAGCAGTTCTTC
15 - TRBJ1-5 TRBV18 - CASSPRGNSNQPQHF TGTGCCAGCTCACCTCGCGGGAATAGCAATCAGCCCCAGCATTTT
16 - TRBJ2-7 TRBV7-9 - CATAGDGGRFFSEQYF TGTGCCACCGCGGGGGACGGGGGGCGCTTCTTCTCCGAGCAGTACTTC
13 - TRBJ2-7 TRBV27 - CASSLTESYEQYF TGTGCCAGCAGTCTTACAGAGTCCTACGAGCAGTACTTC
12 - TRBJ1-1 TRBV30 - CAWTVGRGEAFF TGTGCCTGGACGGTTGGCCGGGGAGAAGCTTTCTTT
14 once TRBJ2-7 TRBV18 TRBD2 CASSPPSAGGEQYF TGTGCCAGCTCACCACCCTCCGCGGGAGGGGAGCAGTACTTC
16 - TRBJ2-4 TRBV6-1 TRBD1 CASSEGDSSAKNIQYF TGTGCCAGCAGTGAAGGGGACAGTAGTGCCAAAAACATTCAGTACTTC
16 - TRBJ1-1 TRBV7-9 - CASSLKVGAKNTEAFF TGTGCCAGCAGCTTAAAGGTGGGGGCGAAAAACACTGAAGCTTTCTTT
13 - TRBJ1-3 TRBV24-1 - CATSDSQRNTIYF TGTGCCACCAGTGATTCACAGAGAAACACCATATATTTT
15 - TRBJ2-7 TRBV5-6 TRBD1 CASSLGPTGGYEQYF TGTGCCAGCAGCTTGGGGCCCACAGGGGGCTACGAGCAGTACTTC
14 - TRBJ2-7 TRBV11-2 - CASSPGTGSYEQYF TGTGCCAGCAGCCCGGGGACTGGCTCCTACGAGCAGTACTTC
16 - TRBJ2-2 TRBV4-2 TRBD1 CASSQAQGQGAGELFF TGTGCCAGCAGCCAAGCACAGGGACAGGGGGCCGGGGAGCTGTTTTTT
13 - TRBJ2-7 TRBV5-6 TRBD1 CASSLVDRYEQYF TGTGCCAGCAGCTTGGTGGACAGGTACGAGCAGTACTTC
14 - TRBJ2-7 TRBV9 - CASSAQDSTYEQYF TGTGCCAGCAGCGCCCAAGACAGTACCTACGAGCAGTACTTC
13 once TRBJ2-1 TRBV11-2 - CASSPQGGLIGFF TGTGCCAGCAGCCCCCAGGGGGGCCTGATTGGGTTCTTC
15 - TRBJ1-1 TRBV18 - CASSPLAGMNTEAFF TGTGCCAGCTCACCCCTTGCAGGCATGAACACTGAAGCTTTCTTT
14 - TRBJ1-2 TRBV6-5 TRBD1 CASSTTGGVNGYTF TGTGCCAGCAGTACCACAGGGGGCGTGAATGGCTACACCTTC
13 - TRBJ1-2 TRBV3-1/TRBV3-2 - CASSQEPASGYTF TGTGCCAGCAGCCAAGAACCCGCGTCCGGCTACACCTTC
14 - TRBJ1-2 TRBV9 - CASSTGGGFYGYTF TGTGCCAGCAGCACTGGGGGGGGTTTCTATGGCTACACCTTC
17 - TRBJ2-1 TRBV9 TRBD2 CASSVGAAGGPWNEQFF TGTGCCAGCAGCGTAGGGGCGGCGGGAGGGCCTTGGAATGAGCAGTTCTTC
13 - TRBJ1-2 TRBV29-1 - CSVDSPSWSGYTF TGCAGCGTTGATAGCCCCAGTTGGAGTGGCTACACCTTC
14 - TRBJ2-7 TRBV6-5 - CASSYEAGRHEQYF TGTGCCAGCAGTTACGAGGCAGGGAGGCACGAGCAGTACTTC
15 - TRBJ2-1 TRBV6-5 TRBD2 CASTSTSGNYNEQFF TGTGCCAGCACCTCGACTAGCGGGAACTACAATGAGCAGTTCTTC
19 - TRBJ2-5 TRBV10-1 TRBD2 CASSESGSGRSSPRETQYF TGCGCCAGCAGTGAGTCGGGTAGCGGGAGGTCATCACCTAGAGAGACCCAGTACTTC